This TCR beta chain derives from a study of cytomegalovirus exposure and HLA in healthy donors. A note on this clone: Its antigen is not identified.

Overall study results and limits: Accurate prediction of most subjects' HLA-A and HLA-B alleles from TCR beta sequences was reported. It was around 160 TCR beta chains that were listed as cytomegalovirus-associated. Most TCR sequences were rare, but some public TCRs occurred in many donors. Later work found that TCR association rates differed between HLA loci; DRB1 had the most and HLA-C the fewest.

Germline CDR1 and CDR2: SEHNR and FQNEAQ (reference sequence). Trimming removed 4 bases from V and 2 bases from J; junction bases left unmatched: 6. The CDR3 totals 15 residues. The study ran its PCR with 60 Vbeta and 13 Jbeta primers. Assay used: immunoSEQ multiplex PCR; TCRdb lists only in-frame clones, some missing. The sample has around 97,000 clones, 73% seen once. J is TRBJ2-3 and V is TRBV7-9, with 7 bases identical to TRBD2. Input material: PBMCs. The TCR originated in a man in his forties or fifties in good health and CMV-seronegative. The CDR3 sequence is CASSSLADYTDTQYF. The DNA of the CDR3 is TGTGCCAGCAGCTCCCTAGCGGATTACACAGATACGCAGTATTTT.